This T cell receptor (beta chain) came from a study of T cells in Graves' hyperthyroidism and ophthalmopathy (dated by TCRdb to between 2018 and 2021). For the study in its entirety: Peripheral blood samples were taken at initial diagnosis, before any treatment was given. A discovery cohort of approximately 97 patients, about 44 with Graves' ophthalmopathy and 55 to 60 with stable Graves' hyperthyroidism, was used to find distinguishing TCR V-J signatures. Prospective prediction of ophthalmopathy was tested in an independent validation cohort consisting of 18 hyperthyroidism patients and more than 15 patients who later progressed to ophthalmopathy. The roughly 100 discovery patients were divided at random into training and test sets in a 7:3 ratio. In addition, the study compared T-cell repertoires in thyroid tissue and in blood from five or six Graves' hyperthyroidism patients. Once sampling was done, hyperthyroidism patients were given methimazole at a starting dose of 30 mg daily, whereas ophthalmopathy patients were given high-dose intravenous methylprednisolone. The paper reports TCR Vbeta CDR3 sequencing of some 140 peripheral blood samples: over 40 ophthalmopathy, fewer than 85 hyperthyroidism and around 17 progressor patients. The paper as a whole reports these results and caveats: Sample size was not statistically predetermined, and investigators were not blinded to group allocation. In cross-validation, a model built on a 13 V-J signature told ophthalmopathy apart from stable hyperthyroidism with over 85% sensitivity and around 84% specificity, and in testing the same model reached 80%/75%. In validation, the model predicted progression to ophthalmopathy with approximately 71% sensitivity and approximately 74% specificity, a median of about six months before onset. Most expanded thyroid clonotypes (frequency above 0.001) were also detected in blood, a finding suggesting that blood repertoires may reflect thyroid immune responses.

This clonotype turned up a few times. The specificity of this receptor is unknown. There are no base qualities to consult, and no much larger clone falls within one base. In the ophthalmopathy patients, disease was moderately to severely active, with a Clinical Activity Score of 3 or more, a NOSPECS grade of 4 or more, and a duration of less than 3 months. Exclusion was applied to patients with uncontrolled infections, other autoimmune diseases, pregnancy or lactation. Diagnoses were based on clinical symptoms, serum thyroxine and TRAb, thyroid ultrasound and orbital computed tomography. Ficoll-Paque density gradient centrifugation was used to isolate PBMCs from around 10 ml of fresh peripheral blood. Total RNA was extracted using Trizol reagent, and RNA quality was assessed on an Agilent 2100 Bioanalyzer. TCR beta CDR3 regions were amplified from RNA transcripts. For the first round of RT-PCR on the TCR CDR3, the HTBI primer set was used together with the Qiagen OneStep RT-PCR kit. Libraries were constructed in a second round of multiplex PCR, after which size selection and purification were carried out. Libraries were sequenced paired-end with 100 bp reads on an Illumina HiSeq2000. Per the source publication's procedure: SOAPnuke was used to process the raw data, with reads discarded if the reads contained adapters or uncalled bases, had a mean Phred below 15, or lacked an exact constant-primer or identifier match. COPE v1.2.5 was used to merge the high-quality paired reads, and each unique nucleotide sequence was defined as a clonotype. MiTCR v1.1 was used to align the clonotypes against IMGT TRBV, TRBD and TRBJ reference segments. The analysis was restricted to V-J combinations with a frequency above 0.0001, which together covered 99.2% of the repertoires. A TCS score was defined as the ratio of F50 (clonal expansion) to E x V (chaos), with BLOSUM62-based TCRdist applied between CDR3 peptides within each V-J. Welch's t-statistics and random forest reduced approximately 520 V-J features to fewer than 15, which were used in a naive Bayes classifier (R e1071). TCRdb cleaned the public reads at Q25 with fastp, built clones with MiXCR and kept in-frame beta chains. Rows with one shared CDR3 protein collapse into an entry with the most common genes and DNA. For this entry, the V and J calls and clone size follow TCRdb and not the study's own pipeline. The sample contains 500,000 to 650,000 distinct CDR3 sequences, just under 20% of them found a single time. Roughly 44% of the sample lies in the top ten.

From cysteine to phenylalanine, the CDR3 is 16 amino acids long. Of all the DNA, just the CDR3 is kept, 48 bases in frame from base 1. V is shortened by 4 bases, J by 3 bases, and the region joining them spans 16 bases. CDR1 MGHRA and CDR2 YSYEKL are derived from the germline V gene. The sequence came from a man in his forties with Graves' ophthalmopathy. The rearranged segments are TRBV4-1 and TRBJ1-5; the D gene is perhaps TRBD1, on 6 matching bases. Sequencing was done on a sample of blood. The DNA sequence is given as TGCGCCAGCAGCCGCCTTGGGGAGGGGGACAATCAGCCCCAGCATTTT. This codes for CASSRLGEGDNQPQHF.